Detailed here is one T cell receptor (beta chain). The sample originates from a study of identical twins' blood T cells. The V segment lost 3 bases and the J segment 4 bases; nucleotides outside the gene matches: 6. CDR3 length: 16 residues. Germline V gives CDR1 MGHDK, CDR2 SYGVNS. TCRdb independently ran MiXCR on the 5' RACE reads; one entry per CDR3 protein. The data show about 370,000 distinct CDR3 sequences, roughly 31% seen once. J is TRBJ2-3 and V is TRBV25-1, with TRBD2 matching 11 bases. The source of this sequence is a woman aged 18 to 49 in good health. The specimen was PBMCs. The CDR3 is CASSEASGGPADTQYF. Here the CDR3 DNA reads TGTGCCAGCAGTGAGGCTAGCGGGGGGCCTGCAGATACGCAGTATTTT. Full variable domain (outside the CDR3, taken from reference TRBV25-1 and TRBJ2-3): EADIYQTPRYLVIGTGKKITLECSQTMGHDKMYWYQQDPGMELHLIHYSYGVNSTEKGDLSSESTVSRIRTEHFPLTLESARPSHTSQYLCASSEASGGPADTQYFGPGTRLTVL.